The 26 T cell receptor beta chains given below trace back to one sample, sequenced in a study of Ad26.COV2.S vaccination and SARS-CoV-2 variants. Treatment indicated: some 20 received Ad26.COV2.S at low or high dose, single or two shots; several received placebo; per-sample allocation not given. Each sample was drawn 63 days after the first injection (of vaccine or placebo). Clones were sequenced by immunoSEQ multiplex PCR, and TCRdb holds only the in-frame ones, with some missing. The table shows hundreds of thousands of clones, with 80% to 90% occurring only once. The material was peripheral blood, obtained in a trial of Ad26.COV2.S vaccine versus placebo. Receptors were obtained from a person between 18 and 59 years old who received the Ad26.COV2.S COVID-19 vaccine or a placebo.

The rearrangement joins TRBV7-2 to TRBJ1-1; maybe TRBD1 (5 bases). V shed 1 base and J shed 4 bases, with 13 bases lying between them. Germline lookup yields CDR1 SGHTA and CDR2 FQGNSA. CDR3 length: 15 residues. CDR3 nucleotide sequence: TGTGCCAGCAGCTTAGTGGGTCAGGGTCTCACTGAAGCTTTCTTT. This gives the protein CASSLVGQGLTEAFF.

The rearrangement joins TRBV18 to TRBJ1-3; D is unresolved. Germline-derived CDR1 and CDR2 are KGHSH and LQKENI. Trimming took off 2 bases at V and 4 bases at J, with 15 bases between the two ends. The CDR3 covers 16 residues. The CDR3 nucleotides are TGTGCCAGCTCACCAGAGCCCGGGGTGTCCGGAAACACCATATATTTT. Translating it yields CASSPEPGVSGNTIYF.

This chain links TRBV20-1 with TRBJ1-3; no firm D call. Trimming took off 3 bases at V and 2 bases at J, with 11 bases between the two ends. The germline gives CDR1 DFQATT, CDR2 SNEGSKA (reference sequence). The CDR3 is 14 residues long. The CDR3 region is CSASPGVAGNTIYF. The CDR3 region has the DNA TGCAGTGCTAGTCCGGGTGTGGCTGGAAACACCATATATTTT.

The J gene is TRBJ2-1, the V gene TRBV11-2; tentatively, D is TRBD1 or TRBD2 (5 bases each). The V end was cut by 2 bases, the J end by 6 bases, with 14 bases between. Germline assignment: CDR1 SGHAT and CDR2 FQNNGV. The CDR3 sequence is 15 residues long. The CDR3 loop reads CASSLLGRYRNEQFF. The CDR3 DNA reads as TGTGCCAGCAGCTTATTGGGACGGTACCGCAATGAGCAGTTCTTC. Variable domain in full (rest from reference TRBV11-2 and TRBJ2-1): EAGVAQSPRYKIIEKRQSVAFWCNPISGHATLYWYQQILGQGPKLLIQFQNNGVVDDSQLPKDRFSAERLKGVDSTLKIQPAKLEDSAVYLCASSLLGRYRNEQFFGPGTRLTVL.

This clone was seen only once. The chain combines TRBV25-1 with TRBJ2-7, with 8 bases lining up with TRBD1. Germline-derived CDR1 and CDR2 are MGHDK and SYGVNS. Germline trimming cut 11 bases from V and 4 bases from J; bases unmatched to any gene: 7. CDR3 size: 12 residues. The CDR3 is CAAGQASYEQYF. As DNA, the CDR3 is TGTGCCGCGGGACAGGCGTCGTACGAGCAGTACTTC.

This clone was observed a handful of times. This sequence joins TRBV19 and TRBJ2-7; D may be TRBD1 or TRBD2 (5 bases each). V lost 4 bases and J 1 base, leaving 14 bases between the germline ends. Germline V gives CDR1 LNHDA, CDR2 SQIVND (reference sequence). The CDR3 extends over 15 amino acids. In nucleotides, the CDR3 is TGTGCCAGTAGTACCGCCGGGACGGGGTCCTACGAGCAGTACTTC. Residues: CASSTAGTGSYEQYF.

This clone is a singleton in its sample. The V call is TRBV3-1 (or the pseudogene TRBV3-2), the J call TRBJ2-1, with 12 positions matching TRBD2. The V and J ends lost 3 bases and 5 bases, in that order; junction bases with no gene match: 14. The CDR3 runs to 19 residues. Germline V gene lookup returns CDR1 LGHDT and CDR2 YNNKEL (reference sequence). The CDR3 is CASSQAGLAGGPGDNEQFF. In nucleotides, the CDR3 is TGTGCCAGCAGCCAGGCCGGGCTAGCGGGGGGGCCAGGAGACAATGAGCAGTTCTTC.

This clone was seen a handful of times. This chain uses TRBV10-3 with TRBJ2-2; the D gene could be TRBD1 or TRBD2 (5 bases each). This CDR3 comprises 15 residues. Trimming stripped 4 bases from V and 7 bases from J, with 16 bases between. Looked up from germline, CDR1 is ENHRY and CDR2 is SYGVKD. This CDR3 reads CAISVTGTKGGELFF. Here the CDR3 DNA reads TGTGCCATCAGTGTTACCGGGACGAAAGGCGGGGAGCTGTTTTTT.

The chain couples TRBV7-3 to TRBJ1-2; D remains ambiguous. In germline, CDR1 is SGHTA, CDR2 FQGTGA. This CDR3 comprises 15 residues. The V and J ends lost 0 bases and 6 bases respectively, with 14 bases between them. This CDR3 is CASSLTGTPRNGYTF. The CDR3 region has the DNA TGTGCCAGCAGCTTAACAGGAACCCCTCGGAATGGCTACACCTTC.

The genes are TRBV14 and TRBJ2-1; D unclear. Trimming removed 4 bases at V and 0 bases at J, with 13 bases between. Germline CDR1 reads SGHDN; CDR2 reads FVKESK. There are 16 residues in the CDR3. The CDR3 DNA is TGTGCCAGCAGCCCCCGGTGGGCGAGCTCCTACAATGAGCAGTTCTTC. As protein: CASSPRWASSYNEQFF.

This CDR3 is CASSSSAFSYEQYF. The CDR3 DNA sequence: TGTGCCAGCAGCTCCTCAGCCTTCTCCTACGAGCAGTACTTC. The rearrangement uses TRBV7-2 and TRBJ2-7; D uncertain. The V end was cut by 4 bases, the J end by 0 bases, with 10 bases between. Germline V gene data show CDR1 as SGHTA and CDR2 as FQGNSA. The CDR3 length is 14 residues.

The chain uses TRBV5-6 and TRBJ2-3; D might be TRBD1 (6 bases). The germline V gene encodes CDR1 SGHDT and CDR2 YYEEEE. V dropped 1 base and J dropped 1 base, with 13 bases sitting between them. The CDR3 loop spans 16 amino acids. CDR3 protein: CASSLSRGWGTDTQYF. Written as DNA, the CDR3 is TGTGCCAGCAGCTTGAGCAGGGGTTGGGGCACAGATACGCAGTATTTT. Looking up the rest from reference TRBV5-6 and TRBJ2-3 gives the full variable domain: DAGVTQSPTHLIKTRGQQVTLRCSPKSGHDTVSWYQQALGQGPQFIFQYYEEEERQRGNFPDRFSGHQFPNYSSELNVNALLLGDSALYLCASSLSRGWGTDTQYFGPGTRLTVL.

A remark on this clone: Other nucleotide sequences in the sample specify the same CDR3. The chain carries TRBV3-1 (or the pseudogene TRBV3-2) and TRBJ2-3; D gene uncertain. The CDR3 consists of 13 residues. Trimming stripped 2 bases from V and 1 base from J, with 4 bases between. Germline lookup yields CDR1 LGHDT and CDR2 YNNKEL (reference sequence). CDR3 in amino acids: CASSQRGTDTQYF. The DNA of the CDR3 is TGTGCCAGCAGCCAACGAGGCACAGATACGCAGTATTTT.

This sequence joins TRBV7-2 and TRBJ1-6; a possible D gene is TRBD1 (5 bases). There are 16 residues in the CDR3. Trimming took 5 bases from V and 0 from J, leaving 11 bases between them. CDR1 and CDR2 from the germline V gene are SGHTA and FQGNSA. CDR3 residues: CASSPQGSSYNSPLHF. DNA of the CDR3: TGTGCCAGCAGCCCTCAGGGTAGCTCCTATAATTCACCCCTCCACTTT.

This chain's CDR3 is CASSFGTSDNEQFF. CDR3 sequence (DNA): TGTGCCAGCAGTTTCGGGACTAGCGATAATGAGCAGTTCTTC. This sequence joins TRBV27 and TRBJ2-1, with 10 positions matching TRBD2. V was pared by 3 bases and J by 7 bases, with 3 bases of the junction left unmatched. Per germline, CDR1 MNHEY and CDR2 SMNVEV (reference sequence). The CDR3 runs to 14 residues.

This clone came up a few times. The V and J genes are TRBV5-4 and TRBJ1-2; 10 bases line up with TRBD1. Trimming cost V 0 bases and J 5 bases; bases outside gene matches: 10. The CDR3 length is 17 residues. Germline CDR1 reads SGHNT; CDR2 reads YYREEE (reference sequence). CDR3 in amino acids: CASSLGQGAGLVYGYTF. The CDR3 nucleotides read TGTGCCAGCAGCTTGGGACAGGGGGCAGGGTTGGTGTATGGCTACACCTTC.

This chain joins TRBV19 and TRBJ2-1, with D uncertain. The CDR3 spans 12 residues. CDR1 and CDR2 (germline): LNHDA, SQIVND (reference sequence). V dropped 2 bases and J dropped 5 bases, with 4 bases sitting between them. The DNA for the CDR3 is TGTGCCAGTAGTATACGAGACAATGAGCAGTTCTTC. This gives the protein CASSIRDNEQFF.

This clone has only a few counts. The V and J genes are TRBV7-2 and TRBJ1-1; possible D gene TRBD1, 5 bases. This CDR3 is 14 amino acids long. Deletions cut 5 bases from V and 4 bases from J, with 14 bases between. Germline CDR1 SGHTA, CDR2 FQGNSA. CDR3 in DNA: TGTGCCAGCAGCCATTACGTGGGACTCACTGAAGCTTTCTTT. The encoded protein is CASSHYVGLTEAFF.

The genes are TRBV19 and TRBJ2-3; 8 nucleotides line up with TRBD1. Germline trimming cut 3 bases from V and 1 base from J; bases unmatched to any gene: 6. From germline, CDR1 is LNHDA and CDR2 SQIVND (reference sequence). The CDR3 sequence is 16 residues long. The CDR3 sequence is CASSMGTGFGTDTQYF. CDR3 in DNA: TGTGCCAGTAGTATGGGGACAGGATTTGGCACAGATACGCAGTATTTT.

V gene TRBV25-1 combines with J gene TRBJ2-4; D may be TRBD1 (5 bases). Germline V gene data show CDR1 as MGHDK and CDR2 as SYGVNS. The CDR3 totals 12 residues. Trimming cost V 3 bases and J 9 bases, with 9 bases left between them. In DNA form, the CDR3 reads TGTGCCAGCAGTGAGAGAAGGGGCATTCAGTACTTC. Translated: CASSERRGIQYF.

The CDR3 region has the DNA TGTGCCAGCACCCCCCTCGAGGGCATCGGGGACACCATATATTTT. Translating gives CASTPLEGIGDTIYF. The rearrangement uses TRBV6-1 and TRBJ1-3, with D unclear. Germline CDR1 is MNHNS and CDR2 is SASEGT. V lost 7 bases and J 8 bases, leaving 21 bases between the germline ends. The CDR3 totals 15 residues.

The CDR3 sequence is CAGIQGASLDNEQFF. CDR3 in DNA: TGTGCCGGAATTCAGGGGGCTTCTTTAGACAATGAGCAGTTCTTC. This sequence joins TRBV2 and TRBJ2-1; TRBD1 matches at 8 bases. Germline values: CDR1 SNHLY, CDR2 FYNNEI. This CDR3 is 15 amino acids long. Trimming removed 11 bases from V and 5 bases from J; junction bases left unmatched: 14.

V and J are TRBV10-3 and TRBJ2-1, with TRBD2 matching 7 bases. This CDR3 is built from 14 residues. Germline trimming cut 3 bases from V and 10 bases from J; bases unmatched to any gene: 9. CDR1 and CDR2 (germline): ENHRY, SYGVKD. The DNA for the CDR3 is TGTGCCATCAGTGACCAGCGGGGCCCAGCGGAGCAGTTCTTC. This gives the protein CAISDQRGPAEQFF.

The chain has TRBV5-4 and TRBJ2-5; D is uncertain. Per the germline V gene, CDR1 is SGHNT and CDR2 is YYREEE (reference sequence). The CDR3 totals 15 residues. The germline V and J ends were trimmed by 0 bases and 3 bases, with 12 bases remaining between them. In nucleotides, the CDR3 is TGTGCCAGCAGCTTGGCTGTGGGCCTGAAAGAGACCCAGTACTTC. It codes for CASSLAVGLKETQYF.

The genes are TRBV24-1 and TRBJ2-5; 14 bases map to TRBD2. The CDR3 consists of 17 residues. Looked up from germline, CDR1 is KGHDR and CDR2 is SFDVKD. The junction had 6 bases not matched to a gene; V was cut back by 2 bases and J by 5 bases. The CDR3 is CATSDSGTSGSLETQYF. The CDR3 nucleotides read TGTGCCACCAGTGATTCCGGGACTAGCGGGAGTTTGGAGACCCAGTACTTC.

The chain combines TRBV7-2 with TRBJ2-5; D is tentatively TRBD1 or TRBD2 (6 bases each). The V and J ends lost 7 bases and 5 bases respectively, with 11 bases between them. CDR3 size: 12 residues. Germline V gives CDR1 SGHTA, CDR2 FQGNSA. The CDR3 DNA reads TGTGCCAGCAAGGGGGGCGGCGAGACCCAGTACTTC. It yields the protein CASKGGGETQYF.